Listed here are 25 T cell receptor beta chains from one sample, sequenced in a study of blood T cell repertoires in COVID-19. Method: immunoSEQ multiplex PCR; TCRdb's copy keeps in-frame clones and lacks some. The sample lists some 70,000 clones, roughly 84% occurring once. Sequencing was done on a sample of peripheral blood. These receptors all come from a woman aged 45-65 years with acute or convalescent COVID-19.

This clone appeared a few times. This specimen includes other DNA sequences encoding the same CDR3. The chain couples TRBV5-1 to TRBJ1-2; 7 nucleotides align to TRBD1. V lost 4 bases to trimming and J lost 2 bases; unmatched junction nucleotides: 2. This CDR3 has 13 residues. CDR1 and CDR2 (germline): SGHRS, YFSETQ. Here the CDR3 DNA reads TGCGCCAGCAGCCTGGACAGGAACTATGGCTACACCTTC. Its translation: CASSLDRNYGYTF.

The rearrangement joins TRBV9 to TRBJ1-2; 7 bases align to TRBD1. There are 12 residues in the CDR3. Germline lookup yields CDR1 SGDLS and CDR2 YYNGEE. The V gene end was trimmed by 5 bases and the J gene end by 4 bases; junction bases not matched to a gene: 2. Here the CDR3 DNA reads TGTGCCAGCAGTACAGGGGCCTATGGCTACACCTTC. Translated, it gives CASSTGAYGYTF.

V is TRBV15 and J is TRBJ2-7; the D gene is possibly TRBD1 (6 bases). Trimming stripped 3 bases from V and 1 base from J, with 13 bases between. This CDR3 spans 15 amino acids. The germline CDR1 and CDR2 sequences are LNHNV and YYDKDF (reference sequence). The CDR3 DNA is TGTGCCACCAGCAGTGGGCAGGGGCTTTCCTACGAGCAGTACTTC. Amino acids: CATSSGQGLSYEQYF.

This chain links TRBV6-1 with TRBJ1-5; 9 bases agree with TRBD1. This CDR3 has 15 residues. Germline CDR1 reads MNHNS; CDR2 reads SASEGT. Trimming removed 2 bases from V and 4 bases from J; junction bases left unmatched: 3. The CDR3, as DNA: TGTGCCAGCAGTGAAAGTGGACAGGGGAATCAGCCCCAGCATTTT. Translated, it gives CASSESGQGNQPQHF.

The DNA for the CDR3 is TGTGCCAGCAGCTTAGGGACAGGTGGAGAGCAGTACTTC. The encoded protein is CASSLGTGGEQYF. V gene TRBV11-1 combines with J gene TRBJ2-7; 7 positions match TRBD1. V lost 1 base to trimming and J lost 7 bases; unmatched junction nucleotides: 4. The CDR3 extends over 13 amino acids. Germline lookup yields CDR1 SGHAT and CDR2 FQDESV (reference sequence).

J is TRBJ2-1 and V is TRBV11-2, with a possible D match to TRBD2 (5 bases). V lost 2 bases and J 1 base, leaving 18 bases between the germline ends. Germline V CDR1 and CDR2: SGHAT, FQNNGV. This CDR3 comprises 18 residues. DNA for the CDR3: TGTGCCAGCAGCTTATCTGAAGGAGGTCCGTTTTCCTACAATGAGCAGTTCTTC. Protein product: CASSLSEGGPFSYNEQFF.

This clone has a handful of counts. The rearrangement uses TRBV7-2 and TRBJ2-3; TRBD2 matches 8 bases. The CDR3 extends over 13 amino acids. The V and J ends lost 7 bases and 6 bases, in that order; junction bases with no gene match: 6. Germline CDR1 SGHTA, CDR2 FQGNSA. The CDR3, as DNA: TGTGCCAGCAACTACGGGGGGGCGGATACGCAGTATTTT. Its protein product is CASNYGGADTQYF.

Sample share makes this clone medium-sized. The V gene is TRBV6-2 or TRBV6-3, the J gene TRBJ2-1; maybe TRBD1 (6 bases). This CDR3 spans 13 amino acids. CDR1 and CDR2 from the germline V gene are MNHEY and SVGEGT. The V end was cut by 2 bases, the J end by 9 bases, with 11 bases between. CDR3 DNA: TGTGCCAGCAGTTACGTACAGGGCGGTGAGCAGTTCTTC. It yields the protein CASSYVQGGEQFF.

V usage is TRBV19 and J usage is TRBJ2-2; D unclear. The germline gives CDR1 LNHDA, CDR2 SQIVND (reference sequence). Deletions cut 5 bases from V and 4 bases from J, with 8 bases between. This CDR3 is 13 amino acids long. The CDR3 is CASSLDTTGELFF. CDR3 nucleotide sequence: TGTGCCAGTAGTCTCGACACCACCGGGGAGCTGTTTTTT.

The V and J genes are TRBV5-1 and TRBJ1-3; D is perhaps TRBD1 (6 bases). CDR3 length: 15 residues. V lost 1 base and J 1 base, leaving 9 bases between the germline ends. Germline V gene data show CDR1 as SGHRS and CDR2 as YFSETQ. CDR3 amino acids: CASSLTGKSGNTIYF. CDR3 nucleotides: TGCGCCAGCAGCTTGACAGGGAAATCTGGAAACACCATATATTTT.

This chain links TRBV28 with TRBJ2-7; D is unresolved. The germline V gene encodes CDR1 MDHEN and CDR2 SYDVKM. CDR3 length: 14 amino acids. Trimming removed 5 bases at V and 0 bases at J, with 11 bases between. This CDR3 reads CASSLTPSSYEQYF. Here the CDR3 DNA reads TGTGCCAGCAGTCTTACTCCTAGCTCCTACGAGCAGTACTTC.

In its sample, this clone was seen once. The gene calls are TRBV28 and TRBJ1-4; 7 bases align to TRBD1. The germline V gene encodes CDR1 MDHEN and CDR2 SYDVKM. This CDR3 spans 14 amino acids. V lost 6 bases and J lost 8; bases outside the gene matches: 9. The CDR3 sequence is CASRTDRFREKLFF. The CDR3 nucleotides are TGTGCCAGCAGGACGGACAGGTTTCGCGAAAAACTGTTTTTT.

The rearrangement links TRBV21-1 to TRBJ2-1; the listed D gene, TRBD2, was not tested against the DNA. TRBV21-1 represents a pseudogene. This CDR3 has 16 residues. The CDR3 sequence is CASSKASGRSGNEQFF. DNA of the CDR3: TGTGCCAGCAGCAAGGCTAGCGGGAGAAGTGGCAATGAGCAGTTCTTC.

Only one count was recorded for this clone. The chain couples TRBV2 to TRBJ1-2; 9 bases line up with TRBD1. The J segment lost 8 bases and the V segment lost 6 bases, leaving 7 bases of the junction unmatched. Germline V lookup: CDR1 SNHLY, CDR2 FYNNEI. This CDR3 is built from 13 residues. CDR3 sequence: CASRTQGAGGYTF. The CDR3 DNA follows: TGTGCCAGCAGGACACAGGGGGCGGGAGGCTACACCTTC. Full variable domain (outside the CDR3, taken from reference TRBV2 and TRBJ1-2): EPEVTQTPSHQVTQMGQEVILRCVPISNHLYFYWYRQILGQKVEFLVSFYNNEISEKSEIFDDQFSVERPDGSNFTLKIRSTKLEDSAMYFCASRTQGAGGYTFGSGTRLTVV.

The gene calls are TRBV10-3 and TRBJ2-7, with D maybe TRBD1 (6 bases). Germline values: CDR1 ENHRY, CDR2 SYGVKD. The V and J ends lost 6 bases and 1 base respectively, with 16 bases between them. CDR3 length: 15 residues. The CDR3 DNA reads TGTGCCATCAGCTTTTCGACAGGCGTTTCCTACGAGCAGTACTTC. Translated: CAISFSTGVSYEQYF.

The chain employs TRBV24-1 and TRBJ2-3; unclear D gene. This CDR3 comprises 13 residues. CDR1 KGHDR and CDR2 SFDVKD come from the germline V gene. The ends were cut back, 5 bases at V and 1 base at J, with 6 bases in the middle. CDR3: CATSGAGTDTQYF. The DNA of the CDR3 is TGTGCCACCAGTGGGGCAGGCACAGATACGCAGTATTTT.

The CDR3 DNA reads TGTGCCTGGAGTGTACTTCCTGGCTACACCTTC. Encoded protein: CAWSVLPGYTF. The V call is TRBV30, the J call TRBJ1-2; D gene ambiguous. This CDR3 contains 11 residues. Germline V gene sequence: CDR1 GTSNPN, CDR2 SVGIG (reference sequence). V dropped 0 bases and J dropped 7 bases, with 6 bases sitting between them.

The chain combines TRBV19 with TRBJ2-2; 11 nucleotides line up with TRBD2. Trimming at V came to 6 bases and at J to 0 bases, leaving 6 bases not matched to a gene. The CDR3 totals 17 residues. Germline CDR1 reads LNHDA; CDR2 reads SQIVND (reference sequence). The CDR3 protein is CASRPSGGPSNTGELFF. The DNA for the CDR3 is TGTGCCAGTAGACCTAGCGGGGGGCCCTCGAACACCGGGGAGCTGTTTTTT.

The chain links TRBV21-1 to TRBJ2-6; whether TRBD1, the table's D call, matches the DNA was not checked. TRBV21-1 is deemed a pseudogene. This CDR3 has 19 residues. CDR3 sequence (DNA): TGTGCCAGCAGCAAATGCCCGGACAGGACGAGCTCTGGGGCCAACGTCCTGACTTTC. It codes for CASSKCPDRTSSGANVLTF.

This chain links TRBV7-9 with TRBJ2-2; tentatively, D is TRBD2 (7 bases). The CDR3 spans 15 residues. V gave up 5 bases and J gave up 5 bases, with 15 bases separating them. Germline lookup yields CDR1 SEHNR and CDR2 FQNEAQ (reference sequence). This chain's CDR3 is CASSPRGAGTGELFF. CDR3 bases: TGTGCCAGCAGCCCCCGGGGGGCGGGGACCGGGGAGCTGTTTTTT.

The chain is built from TRBV4-1 and TRBJ2-1; 14 nucleotides align to TRBD2. Germline loops: CDR1 MGHRA, CDR2 YSYEKL. V trimming: 5 bases; J trimming: 9 bases; junction bases outside the gene matches: 9. The CDR3 runs 16 residues. CDR3 protein: CASSLSGLAGVSEQFF. The DNA for the CDR3 is TGCGCCAGCAGCTTATCGGGACTAGCGGGGGTGAGTGAGCAGTTCTTC.

The chain carries TRBV14 and TRBJ1-1; D is ambiguous. Germline V gene data show CDR1 as SGHDN and CDR2 as FVKESK. The CDR3 length is 13 residues. The V and J ends lost 1 base and 1 base respectively, with 4 bases between them. The CDR3 nucleotides read TGTGCCAGCAGCCAAGTCAAGAACACTGAAGCTTTCTTT. Protein product: CASSQVKNTEAFF. Full variable domain (outside the CDR3, taken from reference TRBV14 and TRBJ1-1): EAGVTQFPSHSVIEKGQTVTLRCDPISGHDNLYWYRRVMGKEIKFLLHFVKESKQDESGMPNNRFLAERTGGTYSTLKVQPAELEDSGVYFCASSQVKNTEAFFGQGTRLTVV.

V and J are TRBV5-4 and TRBJ2-4; 15 nucleotides line up with TRBD2. The CDR3 runs to 18 residues. Germline CDR1 and CDR2: SGHNT and YYREEE (reference sequence). The ends lost 3 bases at V and 1 base at J; junction bases unmatched: 5. The CDR3 reads CASSSGLAGGGAKNIQYF. In DNA, the CDR3 is TGTGCCAGCAGCTCGGGACTAGCGGGGGGCGGGGCCAAAAACATTCAGTACTTC.

A note on this clone: Other DNA sequences of this sample code for an identical CDR3. The chain has TRBV18 and TRBJ1-2; 7 bases are a match to TRBD1. J gave up 7 bases and V 6 bases, and 5 bases lay outside the gene matches. CDR1 and CDR2 from the germline V gene are KGHSH and LQKENI. The CDR3 sequence is 12 residues long. This CDR3 is CASSTGETGYTF. CDR3 sequence (DNA): TGTGCCAGCTCCACAGGGGAGACTGGCTACACCTTC.

The rearrangement uses TRBV19 and TRBJ1-2; D possibly corresponds to TRBD1 (6 bases). Germline-derived CDR1 and CDR2 are LNHDA and SQIVND (reference sequence). V lost 7 bases and J lost 6, with 21 bases in between. The CDR3 totals 15 residues. In DNA, the CDR3 is TGTGCCAGTAAGAAGGCTACAGGGCACGGGGATGGCTACACCTTC. It codes for CASKKATGHGDGYTF.